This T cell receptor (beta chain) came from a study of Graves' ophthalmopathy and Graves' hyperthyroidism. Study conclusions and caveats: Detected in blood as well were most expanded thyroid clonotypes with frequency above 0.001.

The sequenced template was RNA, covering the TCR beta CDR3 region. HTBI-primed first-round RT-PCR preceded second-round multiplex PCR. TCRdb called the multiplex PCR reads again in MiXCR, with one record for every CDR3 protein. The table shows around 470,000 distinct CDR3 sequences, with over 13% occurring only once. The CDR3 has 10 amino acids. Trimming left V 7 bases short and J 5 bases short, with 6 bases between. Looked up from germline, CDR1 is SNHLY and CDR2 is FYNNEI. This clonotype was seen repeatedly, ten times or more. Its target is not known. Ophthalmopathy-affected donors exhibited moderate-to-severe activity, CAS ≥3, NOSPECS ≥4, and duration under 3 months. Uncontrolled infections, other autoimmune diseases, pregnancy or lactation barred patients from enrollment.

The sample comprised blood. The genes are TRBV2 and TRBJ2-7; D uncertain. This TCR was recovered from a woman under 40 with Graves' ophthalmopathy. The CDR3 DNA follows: TGTGCCAGCATCGGAAACGAGCAGTACTTC. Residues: CASIGNEQYF.